This T cell receptor beta chain was obtained from a study of blood T cell repertoires in COVID-19. CDR1 and CDR2 (germline): SGHRS, YFSETQ. Trimming at V came to 4 bases and at J to 5 bases, leaving 11 bases not matched to a gene. CDR3 length: 16 amino acids. Generated by immunoSEQ multiplex PCR, the TCRdb table keeps only in-frame clones and is missing some. The data hold about 300,000 clones, with roughly nine tenths observed a single time. V and J are TRBV5-1 and TRBJ2-1, with 8 bases identical to TRBD2. This TCR was recovered from a woman aged 45-65 years who had been exposed to COVID-19. Sequencing used PBMCs or T cells enriched from blood (not recorded which). The CDR3 DNA is TGCGCCAGCAGCCCCGGGGGGGGCTCAGTTCACAATGAGCAGTTCTTC. It codes for CASSPGGGSVHNEQFF.